The 15 T cell receptor beta chains listed next were all sequenced from one sample in a study of regulatory T cells in long-lasting Graves disease. Arm-PCR of CDR3 regions with iRepertoire HTBI primers generated TCR beta libraries. A single record per CDR3 protein comes from TCRdb applying MiXCR to the multiplex PCR reads. The data show some 500,000 distinct CDR3 sequences, with 15% to 20% seen just once and approximately 25% held by the top ten. As for time point: newly diagnosed GD, antithyroid drugs for less than 3 months. Isolated PBMC RNA provided the starting material for the TCR library. The same sample was also studied in work on T cells in Graves' hyperthyroidism and ophthalmopathy.

The specimen comprised peripheral blood mononuclear cells (PBMCs), sampled at new diagnosis, from a patient treated with antithyroid drugs. The receptors derive from a woman aged 40-60 years with Graves disease.

The sample holds many counts of this clonotype. The rearrangement links TRBV6-1 to TRBJ2-3; 7 bases map to TRBD2. Germline V gives CDR1 MNHNS, CDR2 SASEGT. The CDR3 consists of 14 residues. V shed 7 bases, J shed 7 bases, and the junction held 11 bases outside the gene matches. Here the CDR3 reads CASKPAGLVNTQYF. The CDR3 DNA reads TGTGCCAGCAAACCAGCGGGGTTAGTGAATACGCAGTATTTT.

This clonotype came up many times. V is TRBV20-1 and J is TRBJ2-3; D is perhaps TRBD2 (5 bases). V was trimmed by 0 bases and J by 2 bases, leaving 12 bases between them. CDR1 DFQATT and CDR2 SNEGSKA come from the germline V gene (reference sequence). The CDR3 has 15 residues. The CDR3 nucleotides are TGCAGTGCTAGAGATGTCCGGGGTAACACAGATACGCAGTATTTT. Its protein is CSARDVRGNTDTQYF.

This clonotype was seen ten or more times. This chain uses TRBV20-1 with TRBJ1-4, with unresolved D. Germline assignment: CDR1 DFQATT and CDR2 SNEGSKA (reference sequence). CDR3 size: 13 residues. Trimming took off 6 bases at V and 0 bases at J, with 8 bases between the two ends. This CDR3 reads CSARVATNEKLFF. CDR3 in DNA: TGCAGTGCGAGGGTTGCAACTAATGAAAAACTGTTTTTT.

This clonotype has just a few counts. This chain uses TRBV12-3 or TRBV12-4 with TRBJ2-1, with D unresolved. V dropped 3 bases and J dropped 2 bases, with 5 bases sitting between them. The CDR3 length is 13 residues. CDR3 sequence reads: CASSLRPYNEQFF. The CDR3 DNA reads TGTGCCAGCAGTTTGAGACCCTACAATGAGCAGTTCTTC.

This rearrangement joins TRBV2 to TRBJ1-6; 9 bases match TRBD1. The J segment lost 7 bases and the V segment lost 7 bases, leaving 5 bases of the junction unmatched. CDR3 length: 14 residues. Germline values: CDR1 SNHLY, CDR2 FYNNEI. The CDR3 reads CASINRGQNSPLHF. The CDR3 DNA sequence: TGTGCCAGCATAAACAGGGGGCAGAATTCACCCCTCCACTTT.

On this clonotype: A far larger clone differs by one base, so this is likely a read error. CDR3 residues: CSASSISSGYNEQYF. DNA for the CDR3: TGCAGTGCTAGCTCCATTTCCTCGGGGTACAATGAGCAGTACTTC. The chain is built from TRBV20-1 and TRBJ2-7, with a possible D match to TRBD2 (5 bases). Trimming took 3 bases from V and 7 from J, leaving 22 bases between them. Germline CDR1 reads DFQATT; CDR2 reads SNEGSKA (reference sequence). CDR3 length equals 15 residues.

This chain links TRBV7-8 with TRBJ1-4; D call uncertain. The V gene lost 1 base and the J gene lost 0 bases, with 9 bases spanning the gap. The CDR3 consists of 16 residues. Germline-derived CDR1 and CDR2 are SGHVS and FQNEAQ. CDR3 loop: CASSLVRVATNEKLFF. The CDR3 DNA reads TGTGCCAGCAGCTTAGTCCGGGTTGCAACTAATGAAAAACTGTTTTTT.

This rearrangement joins TRBV5-8 to TRBJ1-4; the match to TRBD1 covers 8 bases. V lost 3 bases to trimming and J lost 4 bases; unmatched junction nucleotides: 8. The CDR3 has 16 residues. Germline V gene sequence: CDR1 SGHTS, CDR2 YDEGEE. The CDR3 spells CASSYGTGALNEKLFF. For the CDR3, the DNA is TGTGCCAGCAGCTACGGGACAGGAGCACTTAATGAAAAACTGTTTTTT.

This clonotype was counted between two and nine times. V and J are TRBV5-1 and TRBJ2-2; the D gene is possibly TRBD1 (6 bases). This CDR3 has 16 amino acids. Between the trimmed V and J ends, which lost 2 bases and 0 bases, there was a span of 11 bases. Germline V gives CDR1 SGHRS, CDR2 YFSETQ. The CDR3 loop is CASSLGQIANTGELFF. CDR3 sequence (DNA): TGCGCCAGCAGCTTAGGACAGATCGCGAACACCGGGGAGCTGTTTTTT.

The V and J genes are TRBV7-2 and TRBJ1-2, with D tentatively TRBD1 (5 bases). CDR1 is SGHTA and CDR2 is FQGNSA in the germline V gene. CDR3 length equals 11 residues. The germline V and J ends were trimmed by 5 bases and 13 bases, with 14 bases remaining between them. The CDR3 coding sequence is TGTGCCAGCAGCGGTGACAGCTCTTCCACCTTC. As protein: CASSGDSSSTF.

This clonotype was seen at least ten times. The rearrangement joins TRBV6-1 to TRBJ2-7, with TRBD1 matching 10 bases. The CDR3 has 14 amino acids. Per germline, CDR1 MNHNS and CDR2 SASEGT. The ends lost 6 bases at V and 3 bases at J; junction bases unmatched: 5. DNA for the CDR3: TGTGCCAGCAGACGGGACAGGGGAGGCTACGAGCAGTACTTC. Its translation is CASRRDRGGYEQYF.

The CDR3 loop is CASSSGLNQNSPLHF. The CDR3, as DNA: TGCGCCAGCAGCTCGGGCCTAAATCAAAATTCACCCCTCCACTTT. The chain recombines TRBV5-1 with TRBJ1-6; D call uncertain. The CDR3 contains 15 residues. V dropped 3 bases and J dropped 7 bases, with 14 bases sitting between them. Germline assignment: CDR1 SGHRS and CDR2 YFSETQ.

This clonotype was seen repeatedly, ten times or more. The chain has TRBV6-1 and TRBJ1-4, with TRBD1 matching 9 bases. Trimming took 5 bases from V and 7 from J; bases not matched to a gene: 8. CDR1 MNHNS and CDR2 SASEGT come from the germline V gene. The CDR3 sequence is 15 residues long. The CDR3 DNA sequence: TGTGCCAGCAGTCTAACCGGGACAGGGAGTGAAAAACTGTTTTTT. Protein product: CASSLTGTGSEKLFF.

Turning to this clonotype: Only one base separates this from a far larger clonotype, so it likely reflects a read error. The chain is built from TRBV5-4 and TRBJ1-1; perhaps TRBD1 as D (5 bases). There are 14 residues in the CDR3. Trimming shortened V by 4 bases and J by 7 bases, and 17 bases separated the two germline ends. Germline CDR1 is SGHNT and CDR2 is YYREEE (reference sequence). CDR3 sequence (DNA): TGTGCCAGCAGCCACCAGGGTAGGGCCAGTGAAGCTTTCTTT. Translated, it gives CASSHQGRASEAFF.

The CDR3 loop reads CASSPGQLRPQHF. The CDR3 DNA is TGTGCCAGCTCACCTGGACAGTTGAGGCCCCAGCATTTT. The chain employs TRBV18 and TRBJ1-5, with D maybe TRBD1 (6 bases). Trimming removed 3 bases from V and 9 bases from J, with 12 bases in between. CDR3 size: 13 residues. The germline gives CDR1 KGHSH, CDR2 LQKENI.